This TCR beta chain was identified during a study of beta chain features in type 1 diabetes. In the study overall: Examination covered roughly 100,000,000 sorted cells spanning all samples. The study's findings and limits: Within each of all four CD4+ subsets, Type 1 diabetes patients had TCRB CDR3s that were moderately but significantly shorter. Insertion counts at VDJ junctions were lower in type 1 diabetes patients, who also showed more deletions there.

This clone was recorded once. Antigen unknown. What was sequenced were expressed TCRB transcripts, since all of the isolated RNA had been reverse transcribed. This table comes from immunoSEQ multiplex PCR, and its TCRdb copy is limited to in-frame clones, with some not included. The table lists about 28,000 clones, around three fifths of them singletons. The CDR3 contains 18 residues. Looked up from germline, CDR1 is ENHRY and CDR2 is SYGVKD. With V trimmed by 4 bases and J by 0 bases, 12 bases remained unmatched. Sorting of CD4+ naive, central memory, regulatory and stem cell-like memory cells was performed via CD45RO/CCR7/CD25/CD127/CD95/CD27. Purity exceeding 98% was reached by all sorted populations.

Input material: Tregs from blood. The source is a woman in her twenties or thirties with type 1 diabetes. This rearrangement joins TRBV10-3 to TRBJ2-1, with 7 bases aligning to TRBD2. The CDR3 DNA follows: TGTGCCATCAGTGGGCGGGAGCCCAAACCTAGCTCCTACAATGAGCAGTTCTTC. Protein: CAISGREPKPSSYNEQFF.